This entry describes one T cell receptor beta chain. Its binding antigen is unknown. Per the germline V gene, ENHRY is the CDR1 and SYGVKD is the CDR2. From its cysteine to its phenylalanine, the CDR3 spans 15 amino acids. No DNA appears here. This entry belongs to a study of CXCR3-negative and CXCR3-positive naive CD8 T cells (dated by TCRdb to the late 2010s). Background on the whole study: In total, some 130 million TRB reads were obtained, corresponding to roughly 1.5 +/- 0.3 million reads per library. The TRBV-TRBJ cluster analysis covered naive subsets from 5 donors and memory cells from 3 donors. Diversity and physicochemical repertoire analyses were performed on about eleven donors pooled from two independent experiments. The full study reports these points: Freshly isolated PBMCs were used for most assays because CXCR3 expression went down partially after cryopreservation. Similar TRBV-TRBJ usage was shown by naive CXCR3-negative and CXCR3-positive cells from the same donor, whereas distinct patterns were shown by memory cells. Compared with CXCR3-negative naive cells, CXCR3-positive naive cells had TRB CDR3s with higher hydrophobicity (lower Kidera factor 4), lower energy, and higher strength and volume indices. Because surface CD5, which has been linked to self-reactivity in mice, was comparable between naive subsets, TCR interaction strength was also inferred from TRB CDR3 physicochemical properties. Comparably high repertoire diversity was found in both naive subsets, whereas much lower repertoire diversity was found in memory CD8+ T cells.

TCRdb lists the instrument as NextSeq 550. The Human TCR Profiling Kit (MiLaboratory) was used to prepare UMI-labeled 5' RACE TRB cDNA libraries. The full amount of extracted RNA was used for cDNA synthesis, and the full amount of resulting cDNA was used for PCR amplification. Libraries were prepared in parallel with an identical number of PCR cycles. From the authors' description of their analysis: With a requirement of at least two reads per UMI, MIGEC and MiXCR extracted about 50,000 +/- 10,000 unique UMI-labeled TRB cDNA molecules per library. An average of around 40,000 +/- 10,000 functional in-frame TRB CDR3 nucleotide clonotypes without stop codons was found per library. After each sample was downsampled to 5000 UMI-labeled TRB molecules, VDJtools was used to calculate diversity metrics such as normalized Shannon-Wiener and Chao1. VDJtools was used to calculate clonotype-size-weighted physicochemical properties of the central five CDR3 residues, namely interaction energy, strength, volume and Kidera factor 4. Each entry corresponds to one CDR3 protein sequence from reads that TCRdb reprocessed, and DNA is not given. TCRdb, not the authors, supplied the V and J calls. In this sample's table one finds more than 75,000 distinct CDR3 sequences. The ten most abundant clones make up 0.62% of the sample.

Each CD8+ T cell subset was flow-sorted in triplicate, and around 300,000 cells per subset were placed directly into RLT lysis buffer. Naive CD8+ T cells were defined stringently as CD45RO-CCR7+CD27+CD95- to exclude memory contaminants. Using standard density gradient centrifugation, peripheral blood mononuclear cells were isolated from buffy coats. Naive CXCR3-negative and CXCR3-positive CD8+ T cells were flow-sorted using a FACSAria III. Total RNA was extracted from sorted cells with an RNeasy Mini Kit. The source is a human donor in good health. Some clones in this sample may be carry-over from other donors' samples. The chain was built from TRBV10-3 and TRBJ2-5; TCRdb gives TRBD1 as the D gene, but with no DNA this cannot be confirmed. Sequenced material: naive CXCR3+ CD8+ T cells from blood. The sample's cell subset or site label, decoded: CD45RO-CCR7+CD27+CD95- naive CD8+ T cells expressing CXCR3 (TNR3+). CDR3 protein: CAISDPSDRRETQYF.